This entry lists 27 T cell receptor beta chains sequenced from one sample in a study of shared clonotypes between healthy human individuals. The assay was immunoSEQ multiplex PCR, and TCRdb's table has in-frame clones only and misses some. Of approximately 1,000,000 clones listed, about 84% are singletons. The sequenced material came from memory CD4+ T cells from PBMCs. Subset: CD45RA-negative fraction. These receptors were obtained from a man younger than 35 in good health. Some clones in this sample may be carry-over from other donors' samples.

As for this clone: The same CDR3 can be traced to other DNA sequences in this sample. This sequence joins TRBV2 and TRBJ2-7, with 9 bases identical to TRBD1. The V gene's germline CDR1 is SNHLY and CDR2 FYNNEI. The CDR3 loop spans 14 amino acids. J was trimmed by 2 bases and V by 1 base; bases with no gene match: 0. CDR3 bases: TGTGCCAGCAGTGAAGGACAGGGGGCCTACGAGCAGTACTTC. Protein product: CASSEGQGAYEQYF.

This chain joins TRBV14 and TRBJ2-3, with D tentatively TRBD2 (5 bases). Trimming removed 4 bases from V and 9 bases from J, with 11 bases in between. CDR1 and CDR2 (germline): SGHDN, FVKESK. The CDR3 is made up of 12 amino acids. CDR3 bases: TGTGCCAGCAGCCTTACGGGGTCAACGCAGTATTTT. It yields the protein CASSLTGSTQYF. The full variable domain, in which reference TRBV14 and TRBJ2-3 provide the parts outside the CDR3, is EAGVTQFPSHSVIEKGQTVTLRCDPISGHDNLYWYRRVMGKEIKFLLHFVKESKQDESGMPNNRFLAERTGGTYSTLKVQPAELEDSGVYFCASSLTGSTQYFGPGTRLTVL.

The DNA of the CDR3 is TGTGCCAGCAGTCCCGGGGACTGGAACTACGAGCAGTACTTC. Its translation: CASSPGDWNYEQYF. The chain links TRBV6-5 to TRBJ2-5, with a tentative D call TRBD2 (6 bases). The better agreement between TRBJ2-7 and the DNA end casts doubt on the J call. The length of the CDR3 is 14 residues. Germline V gives CDR1 MNHEY, CDR2 SVGAGI.

The chain links TRBV28 to TRBJ2-7, with 8 bases identical to TRBD1. The germline CDR1 and CDR2 sequences are MDHEN and SYDVKM. After removal of 5 bases from V and 4 bases from J, the junction contained 16 bases not matched to a gene. The CDR3 spans 17 residues. CDR3 sequence (DNA): TGTGCCAGCAGTCCAGGACAGGGCTCCCCCCCGCTGTACGAGCAGTACTTC. It yields the protein CASSPGQGSPPLYEQYF.

Concerning this clone itself: Other nucleotide sequences from this sample produce the same CDR3. V gene TRBV9 combines with J gene TRBJ2-1; D unclear. The CDR3 runs 13 residues. From germline, CDR1 is SGDLS and CDR2 YYNGEE. V lost 0 bases and J lost 5, with 6 bases in between. CDR3 in amino acids: CASSVGPNNEQFF. The CDR3 DNA is TGTGCCAGCAGCGTAGGCCCAAACAATGAGCAGTTCTTC.

This clone was found once. This chain joins TRBV6-5 and TRBJ1-1; D is possibly TRBD1 (6 bases). The V gene lost 6 bases and the J gene lost 5 bases, with 13 bases spanning the gap. The CDR3 sequence is 13 residues long. From germline, CDR1 is MNHEY and CDR2 SVGAGI. CDR3 DNA: TGTGCCAGCAGCACGGGGGGCTGGACTGAAGCTTTCTTT. It is translated as CASSTGGWTEAFF.

This clone was picked up one time. The DNA of the CDR3 is TGTGCCAGCAGCTACGGACTAGCGGGTACAGATACGCAGTATTTT. Translation: CASSYGLAGTDTQYF. The chain is built from TRBV7-2 and TRBJ2-3; 11 bases line up with TRBD2. With 4 bases clipped from V and 3 bases from J, the junction kept 3 bases outside the gene matches. This CDR3 has 15 amino acids. From germline, CDR1 is SGHTA and CDR2 FQGNSA.

In nucleotides, the CDR3 is TGTGCCAGCAGGAAGACAGGGGCCCCTAATGAAAAACTGTTTTTT. Translation: CASRKTGAPNEKLFF. The rearrangement uses TRBV9 and TRBJ1-4, with 8 nucleotides matching TRBD1. This CDR3 is built from 15 residues. Germline CDR1 SGDLS, CDR2 YYNGEE. Germline trimming cut 5 bases from V and 3 bases from J; bases unmatched to any gene: 6.

This clone was observed a handful of times. The chain couples TRBV18 to TRBJ1-1; D is undetermined. Trimming took 0 bases from V and 3 from J, leaving 11 bases between them. Germline lookup yields CDR1 KGHSH and CDR2 LQKENI. The CDR3 is 15 residues long. CDR3 sequence: CASSPPEGLYTEAFF. The CDR3 DNA is TGTGCCAGCTCACCACCGGAGGGCTTGTACACTGAAGCTTTCTTT.

The chain uses TRBV7-7 and TRBJ2-5, with D possibly matching TRBD2 (6 bases). Between the trimmed V and J ends, which lost 4 bases and 4 bases, there was a span of 16 bases. The CDR3 covers 15 residues. Germline values: CDR1 SSHAT, CDR2 FNYEAQ (reference sequence). The DNA of the CDR3 is TGTGCCAGCAGCTCCAACGGGCTGGGAGGAGAGACCCAGTACTTC. Its protein product is CASSSNGLGGETQYF.

The chain is built from TRBV6-1 and TRBJ2-4, with 7 bases fitting TRBD1. V was pared by 2 bases and J by 0 bases, with 16 bases of the junction left unmatched. Germline lookup yields CDR1 MNHNS and CDR2 SASEGT. This CDR3 spans 20 amino acids. Here the CDR3 reads CASSELPGQFFLIAKNIQYF. The CDR3 DNA follows: TGTGCCAGCAGTGAATTGCCGGGACAGTTCTTTCTAATAGCCAAAAACATTCAGTACTTC.

The CDR3 bases are TGCGCCAGCAGCCTCTTAACAGCGAACACCGGGGAGCTGTTTTTT. Translating it yields CASSLLTANTGELFF. This sequence joins TRBV4-1 and TRBJ2-2; no clear D gene. The CDR3 has 15 amino acids. Germline lookup yields CDR1 MGHRA and CDR2 YSYEKL. The V end lost 4 bases, the J end lost 0 bases, and 9 bases lay between the germline ends.

The V gene is TRBV7-3, the J gene TRBJ2-5, with 8 bases fitting TRBD1. Germline V gene lookup returns CDR1 SGHTA and CDR2 FQGTGA. The CDR3 runs to 14 residues. V lost 5 bases, J lost 4 bases, and 6 bases stayed unmatched. The CDR3 coding sequence is TGTGCCAGCAGCCGCCTAGGACAGGGAGAGACCCAGTACTTC. This sequence encodes CASSRLGQGETQYF.

V gene TRBV7-9 combines with J gene TRBJ1-1; 7 nucleotides align to TRBD1. CDR3 length: 15 residues. The V and J ends lost 5 bases and 4 bases, in that order; junction bases with no gene match: 10. Looked up from germline, CDR1 is SEHNR and CDR2 is FQNEAQ (reference sequence). The DNA for the CDR3 is TGTGCCAGCAGCAACCTGCAGGGGGTGGGCACTGAAGCTTTCTTT. Translating it yields CASSNLQGVGTEAFF.

This chain connects TRBV25-1 to TRBJ1-1; tentatively, D is TRBD1 (5 bases). Germline CDR1 reads MGHDK; CDR2 reads SYGVNS. This CDR3 is 14 amino acids long. V was clipped by 0 bases and J by 8 bases, with 13 bases between them. The CDR3 DNA sequence: TGTGCCAGCAGTGAATATGACACCCAGGGAGAAGCTTTCTTT. Protein sequence: CASSEYDTQGEAFF.

Turning to this clone: This same CDR3 is encoded by further DNA sequences in the sample. The chain employs TRBV6-5 and TRBJ2-7; no clear D. In germline, CDR1 is MNHEY, CDR2 SVGAGI. The V end was cut by 5 bases, the J end by 1 base, with 9 bases between. There are 13 residues in the CDR3. The CDR3 loop is CASSSPTSYEQYF. The CDR3 coding sequence is TGTGCCAGCAGTAGCCCCACATCCTACGAGCAGTACTTC.

A few counts support this clone. The chain joins TRBV18 to TRBJ1-3; TRBD1 aligns across 8 bases. CDR1 is KGHSH and CDR2 is LQKENI in the germline V gene. The CDR3 spans 17 residues. V trimming: 3 bases; J trimming: 0 bases; junction bases outside the gene matches: 7. The CDR3 nucleotides read TGTGCCAGCTCACCTCAACAGGGGGGCCTCTCTGGAAACACCATATATTTT. This encodes CASSPQQGGLSGNTIYF.

This clone appeared a few times. The rearrangement joins TRBV27 to TRBJ1-2; 7 positions match TRBD1. CDR3 size: 16 residues. V trimming: 4 bases; J trimming: 2 bases; junction bases outside the gene matches: 10. Germline CDR1 and CDR2: MNHEY and SMNVEV (reference sequence). CDR3 amino acids: CASSSTPGQPNYGYTF. The CDR3 nucleotides read TGTGCCAGCAGTTCAACCCCGGGACAGCCCAACTATGGCTACACCTTC.

The chain recombines TRBV27 with TRBJ2-3, with D possibly being TRBD2 (5 bases). The CDR3 is 15 amino acids. V lost 0 bases, J lost 1 base, and 8 bases lay in between. CDR1 is MNHEY and CDR2 is SMNVEV in the germline V gene (reference sequence). The DNA for the CDR3 is TGTGCCAGCAGTTTATCCGGACTTGGCACAGATACGCAGTATTTT. Protein sequence: CASSLSGLGTDTQYF.

The chain combines TRBV2 with TRBJ2-2; 7 bases are a match to TRBD1. Trimming took 6 bases from V and 4 from J; bases not matched to a gene: 5. The CDR3 sequence is 14 residues long. Germline CDR1 and CDR2: SNHLY and FYNNEI. The CDR3 protein is CASRVRGTTGELFF. DNA for the CDR3: TGTGCCAGCAGGGTCAGGGGGACCACCGGGGAGCTGTTTTTT.

This rearrangement joins TRBV10-3 to TRBJ1-4; 7 bases align to TRBD1. With 6 bases clipped from V and 3 bases from J, the junction kept 4 bases outside the gene matches. The CDR3 totals 14 residues. Germline values: CDR1 ENHRY, CDR2 SYGVKD. In nucleotides, the CDR3 is TGTGCCATCAGAGCCGGGACAGCTAATGAAAAACTGTTTTTT. Translating it yields CAIRAGTANEKLFF.

The chain carries TRBV14 and TRBJ2-2; TRBD2 is a possible D gene (6 bases). The CDR3 has 16 amino acids. Germline loops: CDR1 SGHDN, CDR2 FVKESK. The V and J ends lost 3 bases and 2 bases respectively, with 13 bases between them. In DNA form, the CDR3 reads TGTGCCAGCAGCCAGAGGACTAACCTCAACACCGGGGAGCTGTTTTTT. Translation: CASSQRTNLNTGELFF.

In this sample, this clone turned up once. V usage is TRBV11-2 and J usage is TRBJ1-3; D is unclear. Germline V gene lookup returns CDR1 SGHAT and CDR2 FQNNGV. V dropped 5 bases and J dropped 3 bases, with 8 bases sitting between them. The CDR3 sequence is 13 residues long. The CDR3 region is CASSLFFGNTIYF. CDR3 coding DNA: TGTGCCAGCAGCCTTTTCTTTGGAAACACCATATATTTT.

The V call is TRBV11-2, the J call TRBJ2-7, with TRBD1 matching over 7 bases. The V segment lost 3 bases and the J segment 7 bases; nucleotides outside the gene matches: 3. The CDR3 is 12 residues long. Germline-derived CDR1 and CDR2 are SGHAT and FQNNGV. The CDR3 loop is CASSFYRGEQYF. The CDR3 DNA reads TGTGCCAGCAGCTTCTACAGGGGAGAGCAGTACTTC.

The V call is TRBV7-9, the J call TRBJ2-7; 14 nucleotides line up with TRBD2. J lost 5 bases, V lost 1 base, and 13 bases had no gene match. This CDR3 spans 19 amino acids. The V gene's germline CDR1 is SEHNR and CDR2 FQNEAQ (reference sequence). CDR3 sequence: CASSLVLLTSGRAWDEQYF. The CDR3 DNA sequence: TGTGCCAGCAGCTTAGTTTTGTTGACTAGCGGGAGGGCTTGGGACGAGCAGTACTTC.

The rearrangement joins TRBV18 to TRBJ1-2, with D possibly TRBD1 on 6 matching bases. Trimming left V 3 bases short and J 4 bases short, with 9 bases between. Germline loops: CDR1 KGHSH, CDR2 LQKENI. There are 13 residues in the CDR3. CDR3 in amino acids: CASSPLGGYGYTF. Here the CDR3 DNA reads TGTGCCAGCTCACCCCTAGGGGGCTATGGCTACACCTTC.

Remarks on this clone: A far more abundant clone sits one base away, making this likely a read error. The chain combines TRBV6-1 with TRBJ2-1; 12 nucleotides match TRBD2. The junction had 2 bases not matched to a gene; V was cut back by 6 bases and J by 2 bases. The CDR3 is made up of 15 amino acids. Germline-derived CDR1 and CDR2 are MNHNS and SASEGT. As DNA, the CDR3 is TGTGCCAGCAGGCTAGCGGGAGGGCCCTACAATGAGCAGTTCTTC. Amino acid sequence: CASRLAGGPYNEQFF.